These T cell receptor beta chains were read from a single sample in a study of shared clonotypes between healthy human individuals. Here immunoSEQ multiplex PCR was the method, and the copy in TCRdb shows in-frame clones only, minus some. Seen here are 1.4 million to 1.5 million clones, roughly 97% observed once, and the top ten hold about 1.2%. Sequencing input: naive CD4+ T cells sorted from blood. These receptors were obtained from a man under 40 in good health. The CDR3 runs from the conserved cysteine through the conserved F or W. A D gene is named only where the DNA matches it firmly. The size entry is marked missing in some rows and otherwise reads once, few, many or a size class.

D	V	length	size	J	CDR3	DNA
-	TRBV5-1	13	-	TRBJ2-5	CASSLATVGTQYF	TGCGCCAGCAGCTTGGCAACAGTAGGGACCCAGTACTTC
TRBD1	TRBV15	24	-	TRBJ2-1	CATSSSLVQGQKDENRASYNEQFF	TGTGCCACCAGCTCTTCCCTAGTCCAGGGACAGAAAGACGAGAATAGGGCCTCCTACAATGAGCAGTTCTTC
-	TRBV29-1	15	-	TRBJ2-1	CSVELPGREYNEQFF	TGCAGCGTTGAGCTGCCGGGACGGGAGTACAATGAGCAGTTCTTC
-	TRBV28	14	-	TRBJ1-3	CASSPDLSGNTIYF	TGTGCCAGCAGTCCGGACCTCTCTGGAAACACCATATATTTT
TRBD2	TRBV10-3	16	once	TRBJ2-7	CAISDSLAGGSYEQYF	TGTGCCATCAGTGACAGTCTAGCGGGAGGCTCCTACGAGCAGTACTTC
-	TRBV2	16	-	TRBJ1-1	CASSQGPRGGDTEAFF	TGTGCCAGCAGCCAAGGGCCCCGAGGAGGGGACACTGAAGCTTTCTTT
-	TRBV19	14	once	TRBJ1-5	CASRVGHGNQPQHF	TGTGCCAGTAGGGTAGGACACGGCAATCAGCCCCAGCATTTT
-	TRBV18	14	-	TRBJ2-7	CASSPRTDSYEQYF	TGTGCCAGCTCGCCCAGGACGGATTCCTACGAGCAGTACTTC
TRBD1	TRBV6-1	11	-	TRBJ2-7	CASSPGQGQYF	TGTGCCAGCAGCCCCGGACAGGGACAGTACTTC
-	TRBV27	15	-	TRBJ2-7	CASSLSDGYSYEQYF	TGTGCCAGCAGTTTATCTGACGGATATAGTTACGAGCAGTACTTC
-	TRBV18	17	-	TRBJ2-2	CASSLSRLTVNTGELFF	TGTGCCAGCTCTCTTTCCCGACTTACAGTGAACACCGGGGAGCTGTTTTTT
-	TRBV28	15	-	TRBJ2-1	CASILAALPSSEQFF	TGTGCCAGCATCTTAGCGGCACTTCCGTCGAGTGAGCAGTTCTTC
TRBD2	TRBV5-1	17	-	TRBJ2-7	CASSLVAGGPMAYEQYF	TGCGCCAGCAGCTTGGTTGCGGGAGGGCCTATGGCCTACGAGCAGTACTTC
TRBD2	TRBV9	17	-	TRBJ2-3	CASSVVGLASDTDTQYF	TGTGCCAGCAGCGTAGTGGGACTAGCGAGTGACACAGATACGCAGTATTTT
TRBD2	TRBV5-4	18	-	TRBJ2-3	CASSTGTSGIPSTDTQYF	TGTGCCAGCAGCACAGGGACTAGCGGGATCCCTAGCACAGATACGCAGTATTTT
-	TRBV4-2	10	-	TRBJ2-2	CASSRGELFF	TGTGCCAGCAGCCGAGGGGAGCTGTTTTTT
-	TRBV15	15	-	TRBJ2-3	CATSTSGASTDTQYF	TGTGCCACCAGCACGTCGGGGGCTAGCACAGATACGCAGTATTTT
-	TRBV15	15	-	TRBJ2-3	CATSRDSGSSDTQYF	TGTGCCACCAGCAGAGATTCCGGGAGTTCCGATACGCAGTATTTT
-	TRBV28	12	-	TRBJ2-7	CASSPSQYEQYF	TGTGCCAGCAGTCCTTCACAATACGAGCAGTACTTC
TRBD1	TRBV6-1	13	-	TRBJ2-5	CASRGQNQETQYF	TGTGCCAGCAGGGGACAGAACCAAGAGACCCAGTACTTC
-	TRBV18	13	-	TRBJ1-5	CASSPQGGQPQHF	TGTGCCAGCTCACCCCAGGGAGGTCAGCCCCAGCATTTT
TRBD2	TRBV29-1	14	-	TRBJ2-5	CSVATSGSQETQYF	TGCAGCGTTGCGACTAGCGGGTCCCAAGAGACCCAGTACTTC
-	TRBV10-3	13	-	TRBJ2-2	CAISVERAGELFF	TGTGCCATCAGTGTTGAGAGGGCCGGGGAGCTGTTTTTT
TRBD1	TRBV10-3	18	-	TRBJ2-7	CAISDSGRPRDRSYEQYF	TGTGCCATCAGTGACTCAGGACGTCCCCGGGACAGGTCCTACGAGCAGTACTTC
-	TRBV9	15	-	TRBJ2-2	CASSVEGTPVRELFF	TGTGCCAGCAGCGTAGAAGGGACCCCGGTCCGGGAGCTGTTTTTT
-	TRBV5-1	18	-	TRBJ2-2	CASSLLGGLLSGTGELFF	TGCGCCAGCAGCTTGTTAGGGGGACTTCTGAGTGGAACCGGGGAGCTGTTTTTT
-	TRBV28	14	-	TRBJ1-5	CASSLSKPPEPQHF	TGTGCCAGCAGTTTGAGCAAGCCCCCTGAGCCCCAGCATTTT
-	TRBV4-1	15	once	TRBJ1-5	CASSQDGVGDQPQHF	TGCGCCAGCAGCCAAGACGGGGTAGGGGATCAGCCCCAGCATTTT